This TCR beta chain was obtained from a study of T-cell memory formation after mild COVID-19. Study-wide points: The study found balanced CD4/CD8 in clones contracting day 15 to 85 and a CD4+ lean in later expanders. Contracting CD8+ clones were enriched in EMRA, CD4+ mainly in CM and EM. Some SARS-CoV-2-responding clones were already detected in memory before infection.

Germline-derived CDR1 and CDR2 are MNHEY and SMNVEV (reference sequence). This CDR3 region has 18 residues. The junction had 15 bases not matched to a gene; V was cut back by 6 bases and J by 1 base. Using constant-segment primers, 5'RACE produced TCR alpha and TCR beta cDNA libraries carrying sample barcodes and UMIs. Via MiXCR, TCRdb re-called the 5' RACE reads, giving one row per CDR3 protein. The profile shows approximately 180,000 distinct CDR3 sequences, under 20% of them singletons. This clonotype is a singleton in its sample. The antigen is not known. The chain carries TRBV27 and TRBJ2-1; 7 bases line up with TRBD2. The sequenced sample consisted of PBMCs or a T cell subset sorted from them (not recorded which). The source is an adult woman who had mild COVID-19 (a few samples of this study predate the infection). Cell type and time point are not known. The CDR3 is CASRTRRVRGTSYNEQFF. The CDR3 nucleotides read TGTGCCAGCAGGACTCGCAGGGTGCGGGGGACTTCCTACAATGAGCAGTTCTTC.